This section outlines one T cell receptor beta chain sequence together with its context. Its matching antigen is unknown. Clones were sequenced by immunoSEQ multiplex PCR, and TCRdb holds only the in-frame ones, with some missing. The sample lists roughly 1,700 clones, about 22% occurring once. There are 14 residues in the CDR3. V shed 1 base and J shed 5 bases, with 9 bases lying between them. Germline V gives CDR1 LNHNV, CDR2 YYDKDF (reference sequence). The record originates from a study of T cells in localized non-small cell lung cancer. Study observations and caveats: Compared with tumor, uninvolved adjacent lung displayed greater T cell clonality, ranking highest overall. Researchers found a median about 53 of the top 100 tumor clones in adjacent lung. Sequencing covered just one tumor region, so heterogeneity cannot be ruled out.

Adjacent lung tissue lacking atypia was obtained at a distance of at least 2 cm from the tumor margin. The rearrangement uses TRBV15 and TRBJ1-5; D not resolved. The sample was normal lung tissue next to the tumor, taken before any cancer treatment. The receptor was isolated from a female donor at least 60 years old with stage II squamous cell lung carcinoma. The CDR3 region is CATSRGGPDQPQHF. Written as DNA, the CDR3 is TGTGCCACCAGCAGAGGTGGGCCGGATCAGCCCCAGCATTTT.